The 4 T cell receptor beta chains below were found in one sample sequenced in a study of blood T cell repertoires in COVID-19. Using immunoSEQ multiplex PCR, the repertoire was profiled, and TCRdb retains in-frame clones only, with some absent. The table lists some 200,000 clones, around 85% of them singletons. The sequenced sample was peripheral blood. These receptors all come from a woman older than 75 with acute or convalescent COVID-19.

The chain has TRBV6-6 and TRBJ2-5; the D gene is possibly TRBD2 (5 bases). With 6 bases removed from V and 5 bases from J, the gap between germline ends came to 13 bases. The CDR3 spans 13 residues. Germline V CDR1 and CDR2: MNHNY, SVGAGI (reference sequence). CDR3 in amino acids: CASRPLGMETQYF. The CDR3 DNA follows: TGTGCCAGCAGACCACTAGGTATGGAGACCCAGTACTTC.

This clone was picked up a small number of times. The chain uses TRBV12-5 and TRBJ2-7, with a weak D call TRBD2 (5 bases). Germline CDR1 and CDR2: LGHNT and FRNRAP. The ends were cut back, 2 bases at V and 2 bases at J, with 13 bases in the middle. The CDR3 has 15 residues. CDR3 residues: CASGLSLPGTYEQYF. The CDR3 DNA sequence: TGTGCTAGTGGTTTGAGCCTACCGGGGACCTACGAGCAGTACTTC.

The gene calls are TRBV6-6 and TRBJ1-2, with TRBD1 matching over 7 bases. The CDR3 contains 15 residues. The germline V gene encodes CDR1 MNHNY and CDR2 SVGAGI (reference sequence). J gave up 7 bases and V 4 bases, and 12 bases lay outside the gene matches. The CDR3 coding sequence is TGTGCCAGCAGTTCGACCCGACAGGGAGGCTTTGGCTACACCTTC. Translated: CASSSTRQGGFGYTF.

This chain links TRBV7-2 with TRBJ1-5; no reliable D call. V was cut by 3 bases and J by 6 bases, with 12 bases left in between. CDR3 length equals 14 residues. From germline, CDR1 is SGHTA and CDR2 FQGNSA. CDR3 DNA sequence: TGTGCCAGCAGCTTTTCGGATGCGGGTCAGCCCCAGCATTTT. Translating it yields CASSFSDAGQPQHF.